The 23 T cell receptor beta chains below all came from one sample that was sequenced in a study of control samples from healthy donors and cancer patients. Produced via immunoSEQ multiplex PCR; TCRdb's table is partial and in-frame only. This table has roughly 94,000 clones, approximately 84% appearing once. The sequencing input was PBMCs. Every receptor here comes from a man aged 65-85 years with lung cancer.

The V call is TRBV6-5, the J call TRBJ2-7; D is unclear. In germline, CDR1 is MNHEY, CDR2 SVGAGI. Trimming shortened V by 3 bases and J by 0 bases, and 9 bases separated the two germline ends. The CDR3 covers 14 residues. The chain's CDR3 is CASSYWQDSYEQYF. In DNA, the CDR3 is TGTGCCAGCAGTTATTGGCAGGACTCCTACGAGCAGTACTTC.

The rearrangement uses TRBV24-1 and TRBJ2-3; maybe TRBD2 (5 bases). Trimming took off 5 bases at V and 8 bases at J, with 10 bases between the two ends. Germline loops: CDR1 KGHDR, CDR2 SFDVKD. The CDR3 has 12 amino acids. CDR3 loop: CATSVSAATQYF. In DNA, the CDR3 is TGTGCCACCAGTGTGTCAGCGGCTACGCAGTATTTT.

The chain combines TRBV6-6 with TRBJ2-1; TRBD2 matches 12 bases. Germline lookup yields CDR1 MNHNY and CDR2 SVGAGI (reference sequence). The V gene end was trimmed by 5 bases and the J gene end by 5 bases; junction bases not matched to a gene: 1. The CDR3 contains 14 residues. The CDR3 nucleotides are TGTGCCAGCAGTAGACTAGCGGGGGACAATGAGCAGTTCTTC. It codes for CASSRLAGDNEQFF.

This clone is a singleton in its sample. The rearrangement links TRBV3-1 (or the pseudogene TRBV3-2) to TRBJ2-1, with D possibly TRBD2 on 7 matching bases. Trimming removed 0 bases from V and 3 bases from J, with 15 bases in between. This CDR3 has 17 amino acids. CDR1 and CDR2 from the germline V gene are LGHDT and YNNKEL (reference sequence). The CDR3 region has the DNA TGTGCCAGCAGCCAAGATTTGGGGGGGGGCCTCTACAATGAGCAGTTCTTC. Its protein product is CASSQDLGGGLYNEQFF.

This clone was observed a handful of times. The V call is TRBV6-6, the J call TRBJ1-4, with 7 bases lining up with TRBD1. This CDR3 spans 13 amino acids. The junction had 2 bases not matched to a gene; V was cut back by 6 bases and J by 4 bases. The germline V gene encodes CDR1 MNHNY and CDR2 SVGAGI (reference sequence). In nucleotides, the CDR3 is TGTGCCAGCAGCTGGGACAGTAATGAAAAACTGTTTTTT. Its translation: CASSWDSNEKLFF.

As DNA, the CDR3 is TGTGCCTGGAGTGTAGGTAGAGGACAGGGGTACACTGAAGCTTTCTTT. Encoded protein: CAWSVGRGQGYTEAFF. This chain connects TRBV30 to TRBJ1-1; TRBD1 aligns across 9 bases. The length of the CDR3 is 16 residues. After removal of 0 bases from V and 3 bases from J, the junction contained 8 bases not matched to a gene. Germline assignment: CDR1 GTSNPN and CDR2 SVGIG (reference sequence).

The chain recombines TRBV27 with TRBJ2-7; D might be TRBD1 or TRBD2, each matching 5 bases. Germline V gives CDR1 MNHEY, CDR2 SMNVEV (reference sequence). The V end was cut by 3 bases, the J end by 9 bases, with 21 bases between. There are 15 residues in the CDR3. The CDR3 loop reads CASSLSGHPSLVQYF. Written as DNA, the CDR3 is TGTGCCAGCAGTTTGAGCGGACACCCGTCGTTAGTGCAGTACTTC.

The rearrangement joins TRBV7-2 to TRBJ2-3; TRBD1 is a possible D gene (6 bases). Germline loops: CDR1 SGHTA, CDR2 FQGNSA. The CDR3 is made up of 16 amino acids. V dropped 3 bases and J dropped 0 bases, with 13 bases sitting between them. CDR3 bases: TGTGCCAGCAGCTTTGGTGGGACATACAGCACAGATACGCAGTATTTT. Translating it yields CASSFGGTYSTDTQYF.

This clone was seen only a few times. The rearrangement joins TRBV11-2 to TRBJ1-3; 7 bases are shared with TRBD1. Unmatched junction bases numbered 8, after V lost 3 bases and J lost 3 bases. The CDR3 is 16 residues long. Germline V gene data show CDR1 as SGHAT and CDR2 as FQNNGV. The CDR3 reads CASSFLSGTVGNTIYF. CDR3 bases: TGTGCCAGCAGCTTTTTATCCGGGACAGTTGGAAACACCATATATTTT.

This chain uses TRBV7-3 with TRBJ1-2; D not resolved. CDR3 size: 12 residues. Trimming removed 8 bases from V and 7 bases from J, with 14 bases in between. Germline V CDR1 and CDR2: SGHTA, FQGTGA. The CDR3 bases are TGTGCCAGCCCCCCTTCGGGCCCTGGCTACACCTTC. It is translated as CASPPSGPGYTF.

The V and J genes are TRBV6-6 and TRBJ1-2; D remains ambiguous. V was clipped by 0 bases and J by 8 bases, with 16 bases between them. The length of the CDR3 is 15 residues. Germline assignment: CDR1 MNHNY and CDR2 SVGAGI (reference sequence). CDR3 protein: CASSYSYRTSPGYTF. CDR3 sequence (DNA): TGTGCCAGCAGTTACTCTTACAGAACTTCCCCCGGCTACACCTTC.

The rearrangement links TRBV10-2 to TRBJ1-6; 7 bases agree with TRBD1. Trimming removed 0 bases from V and 6 bases from J; junction bases left unmatched: 5. The CDR3 is made up of 16 amino acids. Germline-derived CDR1 and CDR2 are WSHSY and SAAADI. The CDR3 sequence: CASSESTGRGNSPLHF. CDR3 nucleotides: TGCGCCAGCAGTGAGTCGACAGGGAGGGGTAATTCACCCCTCCACTTT.

V and J are TRBV2 and TRBJ2-7; D ambiguous. Germline CDR1 is SNHLY and CDR2 is FYNNEI. The CDR3 spans 12 residues. V dropped 6 bases and J dropped 4 bases, with 10 bases sitting between them. The CDR3 DNA reads as TGTGCCAGCAGAGGAGACTGGTACGAGCAGTACTTC. Protein: CASRGDWYEQYF. Full variable domain (missing parts from reference TRBV2 and TRBJ2-7): EPEVTQTPSHQVTQMGQEVILRCVPISNHLYFYWYRQILGQKVEFLVSFYNNEISEKSEIFDDQFSVERPDGSNFTLKIRSTKLEDSAMYFCASRGDWYEQYFGPGTRLTVT.

The rearrangement uses TRBV7-9 and TRBJ2-2, with 8 nucleotides matching TRBD2. Germline loops: CDR1 SEHNR, CDR2 FQNEAQ (reference sequence). This CDR3 region has 17 residues. V lost 5 bases to trimming and J lost 1 base; unmatched junction nucleotides: 9. CDR3 nucleotide sequence: TGTGCCAGCAGCCCAAGGGGAGCGGGGGTGAACACCGGGGAGCTGTTTTTT. This translates into CASSPRGAGVNTGELFF.

This clone was seen a handful of times. This chain joins TRBV4-1 and TRBJ2-3; D is uncertain. From germline, CDR1 is MGHRA and CDR2 YSYEKL. The CDR3 spans 19 residues. Trimming pared 2 bases from V and 2 bases from J, leaving 23 bases between. CDR3 DNA: TGCGCCAGCAGCCAACCGAAGGTACGCCGACGGAGCAACACAGATACGCAGTATTTT. Translated: CASSQPKVRRRSNTDTQYF.

V and J are TRBV19 and TRBJ1-1; the D gene is possibly TRBD1 (5 bases). The CDR3 has 12 amino acids. Germline CDR1 and CDR2: LNHDA and SQIVND (reference sequence). V lost 9 bases, J lost 5 bases, and 13 bases lay in between. CDR3 loop: CASREGRTEAFF. The CDR3 bases are TGTGCCAGCCGGGAGGGGCGGACTGAAGCTTTCTTT.

The rearrangement uses TRBV29-1 and TRBJ1-1, with D tentatively TRBD1 (6 bases). Germline CDR1 reads SQVTM; CDR2 reads ANQGSEA. V shed 7 bases and J shed 2 bases, with 17 bases lying between them. The CDR3 consists of 14 residues. CDR3 DNA: TGCAGCGCTGGACCCGGGACACGCAACACTGAAGCTTTCTTT. Its protein is CSAGPGTRNTEAFF.

The table lists this clone with a count of one. The V and J genes are TRBV5-1 and TRBJ1-4; tentative D call: TRBD1 (6 bases). CDR1 is SGHRS, CDR2 YFSETQ, per germline. The CDR3 consists of 15 residues. V was clipped by 0 bases and J by 4 bases, with 10 bases between them. The CDR3: CASSLDGRGNEKLFF. In DNA form, the CDR3 reads TGCGCCAGCAGCTTGGACGGCAGGGGTAATGAAAAACTGTTTTTT.

The chain couples TRBV7-9 to TRBJ2-1; 8 positions match TRBD2. The CDR3 consists of 15 residues. The trim removed 5 bases at V and 7 bases at J, leaving 10 bases unmatched. The germline CDR1 and CDR2 sequences are SEHNR and FQNEAQ (reference sequence). The CDR3 protein is CASSNPAGGSNEQFF. DNA for the CDR3: TGTGCCAGCAGCAACCCGGCGGGGGGCAGTAATGAGCAGTTCTTC.

The chain couples TRBV11-2 to TRBJ2-7, with 9 positions matching TRBD2. Germline V gene lookup returns CDR1 SGHAT and CDR2 FQNNGV. V lost 4 bases, J lost 2 bases, and 12 bases stayed unmatched. This CDR3 region has 17 residues. CDR3 DNA: TGTGCCAGCAGCTACCGATCTAGCGGGGCCCGGCCCTACGAGCAGTACTTC. The encoded protein is CASSYRSSGARPYEQYF.

The chain uses TRBV28 and TRBJ1-5; 7 nucleotides line up with TRBD1. The CDR3 is made up of 15 amino acids. The V and J ends lost 2 bases and 2 bases, in that order; junction bases with no gene match: 3. Germline loops: CDR1 MDHEN, CDR2 SYDVKM. CDR3 nucleotides: TGTGCCAGCAGTTTAGACAGGGTTGGCAATCAGCCCCAGCATTTT. Its protein is CASSLDRVGNQPQHF.

This chain joins TRBV30 and TRBJ1-2; D not certain. V lost 3 bases, J lost 5 bases, and 10 bases lay in between. This CDR3 comprises 12 residues. Germline-derived CDR1 and CDR2 are GTSNPN and SVGIG (reference sequence). In DNA form, the CDR3 reads TGTGCCTGGAGGTGGGGTCCTTATGGCTACACCTTC. Its translation: CAWRWGPYGYTF.

This chain connects TRBV18 to TRBJ1-2, with unresolved D. Germline values: CDR1 KGHSH, CDR2 LQKENI. This CDR3 contains 14 residues. V lost 3 bases and J lost 6, with 14 bases in between. CDR3 sequence: CASSPARGSDGYTF. CDR3 DNA sequence: TGTGCCAGCTCACCGGCCCGGGGTTCAGATGGCTACACCTTC. Based on the CDR3 plus reference TRBV18 and TRBJ1-2, the full variable domain is NAGVMQNPRHLVRRRGQEARLRCSPMKGHSHVYWYRQLPEEGLKFMVYLQKENIIDESGMPKERFSAEFPKEGPSILRIQQVVRGDSAAYFCASSPARGSDGYTFGSGTRLTVV.